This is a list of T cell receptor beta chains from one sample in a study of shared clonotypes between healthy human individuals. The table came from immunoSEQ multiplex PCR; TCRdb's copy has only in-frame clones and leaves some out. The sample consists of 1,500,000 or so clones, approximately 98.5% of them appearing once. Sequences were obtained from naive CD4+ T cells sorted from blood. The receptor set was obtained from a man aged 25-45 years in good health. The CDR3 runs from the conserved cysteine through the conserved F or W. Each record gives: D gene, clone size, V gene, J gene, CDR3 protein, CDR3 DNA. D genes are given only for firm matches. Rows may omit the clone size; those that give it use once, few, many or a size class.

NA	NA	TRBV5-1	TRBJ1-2	CASSLALAEYGYTF	TGCGCCAGCAGCTTGGCGTTGGCGGAATATGGCTACACCTTC
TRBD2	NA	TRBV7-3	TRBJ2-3	CASSLIPTGGPGTDTQYF	TGTGCCAGCAGCTTAATCCCGACGGGAGGGCCCGGCACAGATACGCAGTATTTT
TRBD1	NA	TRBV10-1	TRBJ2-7	CASNQGQGFVQYF	TGCGCCAGCAATCAGGGACAGGGTTTTGTGCAGTACTTC
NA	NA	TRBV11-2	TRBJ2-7	CASSLQGYEQYF	TGTGCCAGCAGCTTACAGGGCTACGAGCAGTACTTC
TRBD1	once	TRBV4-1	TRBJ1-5	CASSQVRTGVGQPQHF	TGCGCCAGCAGCCAAGTTAGGACAGGGGTAGGTCAGCCCCAGCATTTT
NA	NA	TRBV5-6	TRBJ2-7	CASSLAGTGRYEQYF	TGTGCCAGCAGCTTGGCCGGGACGGGACGGTACGAGCAGTACTTC
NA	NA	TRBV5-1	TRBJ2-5	CASSLLGAGIDNKETQYF	TGCGCCAGCAGCTTGTTGGGGGCGGGAATTGATAACAAAGAGACCCAGTACTTC
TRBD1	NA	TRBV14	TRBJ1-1	CASSYPDQGARVNTEAFF	TGTGCCAGCAGTTACCCGGATCAGGGGGCAAGGGTGAACACTGAAGCTTTCTTT
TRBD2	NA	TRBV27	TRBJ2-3	CASRPGTSGGTDTQYF	TGTGCCAGCAGACCTGGGACTAGCGGCGGCACAGATACGCAGTATTTT
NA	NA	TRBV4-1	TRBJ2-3	CASSQDWAPVGDTQYF	TGCGCCAGCAGCCAAGATTGGGCGCCGGTTGGAGATACGCAGTATTTT
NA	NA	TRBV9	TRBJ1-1	CASSVGWGPGTEAFF	TGTGCCAGCAGCGTAGGATGGGGGCCCGGCACTGAAGCTTTCTTT
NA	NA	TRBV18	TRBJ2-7	CASSPRVGEYEQYF	TGTGCCAGCTCACCACGCGTGGGAGAGTACGAGCAGTACTTC
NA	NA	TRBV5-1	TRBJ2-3	CASSFVSGNTDTQYF	TGCGCCAGCAGCTTTGTTTCCGGGAACACAGATACGCAGTATTTT
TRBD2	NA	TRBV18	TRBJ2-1	CASSPIAGAAEQFF	TGTGCCAGCTCACCCATAGCGGGAGCGGCTGAGCAGTTCTTC
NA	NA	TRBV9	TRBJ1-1	CASSPTGRGGEAFF	TGTGCCAGCAGCCCGACGGGGAGGGGCGGTGAAGCTTTCTTT
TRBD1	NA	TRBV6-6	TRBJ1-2	CASSYAGTGEHGYTF	TGTGCCAGCAGTTACGCCGGGACAGGGGAGCATGGCTACACCTTC
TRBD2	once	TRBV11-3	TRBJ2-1	CASSSRRLAGYNEQFF	TGTGCCAGCAGTTCCCGTAGACTAGCGGGCTACAATGAGCAGTTCTTC
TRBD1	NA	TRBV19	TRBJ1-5	CASSPGTGANQPQHF	TGTGCCAGTAGTCCCGGGACAGGGGCGAATCAGCCCCAGCATTTT
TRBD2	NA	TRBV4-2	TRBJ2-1	CASSQEMGRLAAYNEQFF	TGTGCCAGCAGCCAAGAGATGGGGCGGCTAGCGGCCTACAATGAGCAGTTCTTC
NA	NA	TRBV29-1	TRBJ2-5	CSVWGATGSKETQYF	TGCAGCGTTTGGGGGGCAACAGGATCGAAAGAGACCCAGTACTTC
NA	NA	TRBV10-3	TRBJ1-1	CAISETPREAFF	TGTGCCATCAGTGAAACGCCGAGGGAAGCTTTCTTT
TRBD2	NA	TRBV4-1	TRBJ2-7	CASSQDSRETYYEQYF	TGCGCCAGCAGCCAAGACTCGCGGGAGACGTACTACGAGCAGTACTTC
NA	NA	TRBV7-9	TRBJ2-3	CASSLEKGTPNTDTQYF	TGTGCCAGCAGCTTAGAGAAGGGGACCCCGAACACAGATACGCAGTATTTT
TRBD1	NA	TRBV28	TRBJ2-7	CASSLSGQGWSSYEQYF	TGTGCCAGCAGTTTATCAGGACAGGGGTGGAGCTCCTACGAGCAGTACTTC
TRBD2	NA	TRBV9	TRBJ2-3	CASSTRDYLPDTQYF	TGTGCCAGCAGCACAAGGGACTACCTACCAGATACGCAGTATTTT
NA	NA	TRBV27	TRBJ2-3	CATTDGTETDTQYF	TGTGCCACCACTGACGGAACTGAAACAGATACGCAGTATTTT
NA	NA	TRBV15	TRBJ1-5	CATSTRGNQPQHF	TGTGCCACCAGCACCCGCGGTAATCAGCCCCAGCATTTT
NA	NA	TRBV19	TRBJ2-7	CASSTGRSYEQYF	TGTGCCAGTAGCACAGGCCGCAGCTACGAGCAGTACTTC
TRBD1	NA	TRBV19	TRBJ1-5	CASSPTGGGQPQHF	TGTGCCAGTAGTCCGACAGGGGGCGGTCAGCCCCAGCATTTT
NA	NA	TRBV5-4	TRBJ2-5	CASSLGSTQYPRETQYF	TGTGCCAGCAGCTTGGGCTCCACCCAGTACCCCAGAGAGACCCAGTACTTC
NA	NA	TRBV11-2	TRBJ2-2	CASSLEGTGELFF	TGTGCCAGCAGCTTAGAGGGCACCGGGGAGCTGTTTTTT
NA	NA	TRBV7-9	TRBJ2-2	CASSQPEGHGGELFF	TGTGCCAGCAGCCAGCCTGAGGGTCATGGCGGGGAGCTGTTTTTT
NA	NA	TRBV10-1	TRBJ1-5	CASRVKSNQPQHF	TGCGCCAGCAGGGTGAAGAGCAATCAGCCCCAGCATTTT
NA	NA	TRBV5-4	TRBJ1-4	CASSLSGAGEKLFF	TGTGCCAGCAGCTTGTCGGGCGCCGGAGAAAAACTGTTTTTT
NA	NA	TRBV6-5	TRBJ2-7	CASRNSATYEQYF	TGTGCCAGCCGAAACTCGGCGACCTACGAGCAGTACTTC
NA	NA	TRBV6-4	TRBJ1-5	CASSPQANQPQHF	TGTGCCAGCAGCCCGCAGGCCAATCAGCCCCAGCATTTT
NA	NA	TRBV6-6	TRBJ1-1	CASSSEPGKGFTEAFF	TGTGCCAGCAGTTCAGAGCCGGGTAAGGGATTCACTGAAGCTTTCTTT
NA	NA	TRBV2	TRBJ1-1	CASSERLGNFGF	TGTGCCAGCAGTGAAAGATTGGGAAATTTCGGCTTT
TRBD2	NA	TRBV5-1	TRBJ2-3	CASSRVAGGMSDTQYF	TGCGCCAGCAGCCGGGTAGCGGGAGGGATGTCAGATACGCAGTATTTT
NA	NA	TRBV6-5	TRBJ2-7	CASSYIGMEQYF	TGTGCCAGCAGTTACATAGGGATGGAGCAGTACTTC
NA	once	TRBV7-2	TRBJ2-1	CASSPEPGHYYNEQFF	TGTGCCAGCAGCCCGGAACCGGGACACTATTACAATGAGCAGTTCTTC
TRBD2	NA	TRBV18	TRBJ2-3	CASSPQLAGGADTQYF	TGTGCCAGCTCACCACAACTAGCGGGAGGGGCAGATACGCAGTATTTT
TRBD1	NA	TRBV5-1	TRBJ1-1	CASSFGQGMNTEAFF	TGCGCCAGCAGTTTCGGACAGGGAATGAACACTGAAGCTTTCTTT
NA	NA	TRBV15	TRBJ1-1	CATSRGGALAEAFF	TGTGCCACCAGCAGAGGGGGGGCGCTGGCTGAAGCTTTCTTT
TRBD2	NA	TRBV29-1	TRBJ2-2	CSVMGLAGGTGELFF	TGCAGCGTTATGGGACTAGCGGGAGGCACCGGGGAGCTGTTTTTT
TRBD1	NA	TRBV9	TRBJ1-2	CASSPRTGGDGYTF	TGTGCCAGCAGCCCCCGGACAGGGGGTGATGGCTACACCTTC
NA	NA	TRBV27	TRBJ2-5	CASSPLGEPRETQYF	TGTGCCAGCAGTCCCCTTGGGGAACCCCGGGAGACCCAGTACTTC
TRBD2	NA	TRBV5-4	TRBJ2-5	CASSLAAGGRETQYF	TGTGCCAGCAGCTTGGCAGCGGGAGGGCGAGAGACCCAGTACTTC
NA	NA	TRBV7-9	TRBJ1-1	CASRFSQSEAFF	TGTGCCAGCAGGTTCAGTCAATCGGAAGCTTTCTTT
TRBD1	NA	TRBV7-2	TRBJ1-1	CASSWGTGPRGTEAFF	TGTGCCAGCAGCTGGGGGACAGGGCCCAGAGGGACTGAAGCTTTCTTT
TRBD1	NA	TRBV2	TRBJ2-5	CATKRDSQETQYF	TGTGCCACCAAAAGGGACAGCCAAGAGACCCAGTACTTC
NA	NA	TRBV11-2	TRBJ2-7	CASSLEVGEQYF	TGTGCCAGCAGCTTAGAGGTAGGCGAGCAGTACTTC
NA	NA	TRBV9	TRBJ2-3	CASSVELLGTDTQYF	TGTGCCAGCAGCGTAGAGTTACTAGGCACAGATACGCAGTATTTT
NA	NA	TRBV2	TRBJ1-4	CASNGWEVEKLFF	TGTGCCAGCAATGGGTGGGAGGTTGAAAAACTGTTTTTT
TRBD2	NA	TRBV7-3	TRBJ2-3	CASSLNSRASGWGTDTQYF	TGTGCCAGCAGCTTAAACTCCCGTGCTAGCGGTTGGGGGACAGATACGCAGTATTTT
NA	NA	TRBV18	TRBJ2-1	CASSPGLYNEQFF	TGTGCCAGCTCACCGGGACTCTACAATGAGCAGTTCTTC
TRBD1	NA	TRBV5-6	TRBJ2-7	CASSTKFLLRGPGEQYF	TGTGCCAGCAGTACTAAATTCCTTCTCAGGGGGCCGGGGGAGCAGTACTTC